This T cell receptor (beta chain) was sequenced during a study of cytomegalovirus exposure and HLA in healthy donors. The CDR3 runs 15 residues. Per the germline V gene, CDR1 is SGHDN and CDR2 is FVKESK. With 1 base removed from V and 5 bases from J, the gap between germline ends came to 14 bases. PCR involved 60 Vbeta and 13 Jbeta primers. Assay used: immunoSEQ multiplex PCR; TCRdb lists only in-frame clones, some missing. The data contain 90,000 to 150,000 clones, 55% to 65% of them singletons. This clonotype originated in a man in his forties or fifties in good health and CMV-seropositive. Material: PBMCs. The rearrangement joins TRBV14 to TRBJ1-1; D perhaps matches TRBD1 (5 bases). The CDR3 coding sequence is TGTGCCAGCAGCCAAGGGGGCGGGAGGAATACTGAAGCTTTCTTT. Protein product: CASSQGGGRNTEAFF. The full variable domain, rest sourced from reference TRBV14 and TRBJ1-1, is EAGVTQFPSHSVIEKGQTVTLRCDPISGHDNLYWYRRVMGKEIKFLLHFVKESKQDESGMPNNRFLAERTGGTYSTLKVQPAELEDSGVYFCASSQGGGRNTEAFFGQGTRLTVV.